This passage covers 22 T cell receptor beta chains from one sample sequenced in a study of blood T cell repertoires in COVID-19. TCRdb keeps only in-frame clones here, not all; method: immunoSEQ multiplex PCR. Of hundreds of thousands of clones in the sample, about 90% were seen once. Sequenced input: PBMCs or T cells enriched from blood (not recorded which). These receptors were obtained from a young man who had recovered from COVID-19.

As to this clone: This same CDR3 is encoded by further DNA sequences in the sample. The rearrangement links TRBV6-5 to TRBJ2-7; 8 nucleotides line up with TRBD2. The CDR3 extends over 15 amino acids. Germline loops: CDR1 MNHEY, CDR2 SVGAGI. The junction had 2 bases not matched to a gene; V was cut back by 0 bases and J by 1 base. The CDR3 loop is CASSYSGTRSYEQYF. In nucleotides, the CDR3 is TGTGCCAGCAGTTACTCGGGGACTAGATCCTACGAGCAGTACTTC.

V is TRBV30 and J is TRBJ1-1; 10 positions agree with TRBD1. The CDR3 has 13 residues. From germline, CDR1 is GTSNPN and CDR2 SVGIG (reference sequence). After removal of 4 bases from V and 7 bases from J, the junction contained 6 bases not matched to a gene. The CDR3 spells CAWTRDRGNEAFF. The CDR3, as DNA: TGTGCCTGGACCCGGGACAGGGGTAATGAAGCTTTCTTT.

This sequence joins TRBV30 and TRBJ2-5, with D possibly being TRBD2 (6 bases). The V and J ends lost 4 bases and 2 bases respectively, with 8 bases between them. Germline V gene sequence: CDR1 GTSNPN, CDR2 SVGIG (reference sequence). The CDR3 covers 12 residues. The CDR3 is CAWNRGQETQYF. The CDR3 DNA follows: TGTGCCTGGAACCGGGGGCAAGAGACCCAGTACTTC.

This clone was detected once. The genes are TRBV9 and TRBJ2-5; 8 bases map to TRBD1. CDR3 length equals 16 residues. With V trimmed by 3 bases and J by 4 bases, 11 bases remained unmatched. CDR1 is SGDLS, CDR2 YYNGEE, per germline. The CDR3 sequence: CASSGPHTGGRETQYF. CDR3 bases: TGTGCCAGCAGCGGCCCCCACACAGGGGGAAGAGAGACCCAGTACTTC.

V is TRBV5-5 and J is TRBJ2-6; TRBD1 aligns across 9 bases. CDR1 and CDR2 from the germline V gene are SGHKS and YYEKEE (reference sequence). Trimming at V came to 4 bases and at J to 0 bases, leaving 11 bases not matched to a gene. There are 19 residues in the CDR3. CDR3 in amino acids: CASSPAPTGGYSGANVLTF. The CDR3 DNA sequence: TGTGCCAGCAGCCCAGCCCCGACAGGGGGGTACTCTGGGGCCAACGTCCTGACTTTC.

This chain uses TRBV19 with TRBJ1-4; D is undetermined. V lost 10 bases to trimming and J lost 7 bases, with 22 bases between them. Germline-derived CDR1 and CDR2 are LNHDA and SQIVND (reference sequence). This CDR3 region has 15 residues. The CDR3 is CATRGSPDGGEKLFF. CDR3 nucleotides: TGTGCCACTCGAGGCAGCCCTGACGGTGGTGAAAAACTGTTTTTT.

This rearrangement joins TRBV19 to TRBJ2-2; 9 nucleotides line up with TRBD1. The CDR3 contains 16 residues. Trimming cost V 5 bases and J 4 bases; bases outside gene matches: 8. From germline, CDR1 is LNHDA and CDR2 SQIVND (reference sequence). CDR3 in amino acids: CASSFTGTGITGELFF. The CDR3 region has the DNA TGTGCCAGTAGTTTCACCGGGACAGGGATCACCGGGGAGCTGTTTTTT. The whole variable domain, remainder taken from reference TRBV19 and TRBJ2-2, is DGGITQSPKYLFRKEGQNVTLSCEQNLNHDAMYWYRQDPGQGLRLIYYSQIVNDFQKGDIAEGYSVSREKKESFPLTVTSAQKNPTAFYLCASSFTGTGITGELFFGEGSRLTVL.

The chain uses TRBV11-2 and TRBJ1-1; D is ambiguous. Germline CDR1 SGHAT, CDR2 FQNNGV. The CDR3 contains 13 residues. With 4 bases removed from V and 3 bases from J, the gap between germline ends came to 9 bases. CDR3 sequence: CASSSLRDTEAFF. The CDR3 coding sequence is TGTGCCAGCAGCTCACTCCGGGACACTGAAGCTTTCTTT.

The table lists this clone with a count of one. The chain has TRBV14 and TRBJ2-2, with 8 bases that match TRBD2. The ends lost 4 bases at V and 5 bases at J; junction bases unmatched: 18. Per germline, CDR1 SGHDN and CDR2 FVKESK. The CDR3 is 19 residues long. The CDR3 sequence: CASSRPRIGAGVSTGELFF. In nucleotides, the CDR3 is TGTGCCAGCAGCCGACCACGTATCGGAGCGGGAGTGTCGACCGGGGAGCTGTTTTTT. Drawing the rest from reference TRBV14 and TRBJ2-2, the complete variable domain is EAGVTQFPSHSVIEKGQTVTLRCDPISGHDNLYWYRRVMGKEIKFLLHFVKESKQDESGMPNNRFLAERTGGTYSTLKVQPAELEDSGVYFCASSRPRIGAGVSTGELFFGEGSRLTVL.

DNA of the CDR3: TGTGCCAGTCACCAAGAGGGCTACACCTTC. Its translation is CASHQEGYTF. The genes are TRBV6-5 and TRBJ1-2; D not resolved. The CDR3 totals 10 residues. Per germline, CDR1 MNHEY and CDR2 SVGAGI. Trimming removed 9 bases from V and 8 bases from J, with 10 bases in between.

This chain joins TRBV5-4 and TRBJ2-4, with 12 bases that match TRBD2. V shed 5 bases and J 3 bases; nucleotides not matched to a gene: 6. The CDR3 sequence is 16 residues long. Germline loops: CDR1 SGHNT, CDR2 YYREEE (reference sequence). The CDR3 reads CASRASGGGGKNIQYF. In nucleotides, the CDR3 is TGTGCCAGCAGGGCTAGCGGGGGGGGTGGCAAAAACATTCAGTACTTC.

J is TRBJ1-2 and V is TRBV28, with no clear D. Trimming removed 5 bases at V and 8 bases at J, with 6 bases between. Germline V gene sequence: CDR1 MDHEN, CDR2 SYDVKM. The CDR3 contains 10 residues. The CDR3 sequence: CASSAGGYTF. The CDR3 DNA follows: TGTGCCAGCAGTGCGGGGGGCTACACCTTC.

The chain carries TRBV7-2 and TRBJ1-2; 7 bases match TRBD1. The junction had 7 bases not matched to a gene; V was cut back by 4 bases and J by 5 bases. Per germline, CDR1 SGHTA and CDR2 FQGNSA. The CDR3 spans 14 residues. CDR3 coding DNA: TGTGCCAGCAGCTCAACCGGGACAGTGTATGGCTACACCTTC. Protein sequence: CASSSTGTVYGYTF.

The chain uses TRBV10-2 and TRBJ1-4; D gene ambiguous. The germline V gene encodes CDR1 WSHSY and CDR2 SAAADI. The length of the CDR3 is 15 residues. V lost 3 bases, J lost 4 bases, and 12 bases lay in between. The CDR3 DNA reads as TGCGCCAGCAGTGATTTTGACTCCCTTAATGAAAAACTGTTTTTT. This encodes CASSDFDSLNEKLFF.

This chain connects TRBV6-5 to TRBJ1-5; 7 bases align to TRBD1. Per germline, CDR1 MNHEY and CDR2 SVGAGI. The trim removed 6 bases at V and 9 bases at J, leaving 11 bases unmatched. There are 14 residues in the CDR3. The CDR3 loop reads CASSQTGPQGPQHF. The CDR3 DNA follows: TGTGCCAGCAGCCAGACAGGGCCCCAGGGGCCCCAGCATTTT.

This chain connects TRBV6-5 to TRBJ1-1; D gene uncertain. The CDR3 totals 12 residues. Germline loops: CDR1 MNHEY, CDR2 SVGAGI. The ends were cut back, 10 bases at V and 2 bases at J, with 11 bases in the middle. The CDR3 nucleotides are TGTGCCATGGAGGACGACAACACTGAAGCTTTCTTT. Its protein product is CAMEDDNTEAFF.

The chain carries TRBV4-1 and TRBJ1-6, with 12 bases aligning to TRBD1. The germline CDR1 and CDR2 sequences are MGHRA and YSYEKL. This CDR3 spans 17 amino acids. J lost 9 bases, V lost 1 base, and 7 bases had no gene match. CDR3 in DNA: TGCGCCAGCAGCCAAGTCGATCCGGGACAGGGGGCTTCACCCCTCCACTTT. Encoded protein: CASSQVDPGQGASPLHF.

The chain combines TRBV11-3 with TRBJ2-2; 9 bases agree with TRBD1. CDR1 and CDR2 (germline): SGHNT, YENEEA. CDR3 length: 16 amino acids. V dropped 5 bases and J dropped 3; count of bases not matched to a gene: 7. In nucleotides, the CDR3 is TGTGCCAGCAGCCCTAGGGACAGGGCCGACACCGGGGAGCTGTTTTTT. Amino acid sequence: CASSPRDRADTGELFF.

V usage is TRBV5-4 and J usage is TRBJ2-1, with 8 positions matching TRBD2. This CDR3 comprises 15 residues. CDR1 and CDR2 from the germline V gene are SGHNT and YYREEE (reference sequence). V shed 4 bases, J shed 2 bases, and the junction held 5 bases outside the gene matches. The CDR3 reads CASSLRGDPYNEQFF. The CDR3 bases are TGTGCCAGCAGCCTGCGGGGGGACCCCTACAATGAGCAGTTCTTC. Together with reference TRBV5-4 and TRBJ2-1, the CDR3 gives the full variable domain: ETGVTQSPTHLIKTRGQQVTLRCSSQSGHNTVSWYQQALGQGPQFIFQYYREEENGRGNFPPRFSGLQFPNYSSELNVNALELDDSALYLCASSLRGDPYNEQFFGPGTRLTVL.

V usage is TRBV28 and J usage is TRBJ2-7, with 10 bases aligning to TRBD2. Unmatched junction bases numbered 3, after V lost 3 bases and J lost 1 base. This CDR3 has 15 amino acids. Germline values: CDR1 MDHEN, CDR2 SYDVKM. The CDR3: CASSLVAGGSYEQYF. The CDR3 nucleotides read TGTGCCAGCAGTTTGGTAGCGGGAGGATCCTACGAGCAGTACTTC.

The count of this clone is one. The CDR3 DNA sequence: TGTGCCAGCAGCACCCTCAGGTTGGGGGCCTCGGGGTACGAGCAGTACTTC. Amino acids: CASSTLRLGASGYEQYF. This chain joins TRBV13 and TRBJ2-7, with D perhaps matching TRBD1 (6 bases). Germline lookup yields CDR1 PRHDT and CDR2 FYEKMQ (reference sequence). Trimming cost V 5 bases and J 4 bases, with 24 bases left between them. This CDR3 spans 17 amino acids. Looking up the rest from reference TRBV13 and TRBJ2-7 gives the full variable domain: AAGVIQSPRHLIKEKRETATLKCYPIPRHDTVYWYQQGPGQDPQFLISFYEKMQSDKGSIPDRFSAQQFSDYHSELNMSSLELGDSALYFCASSTLRLGASGYEQYFGPGTRLTVT.

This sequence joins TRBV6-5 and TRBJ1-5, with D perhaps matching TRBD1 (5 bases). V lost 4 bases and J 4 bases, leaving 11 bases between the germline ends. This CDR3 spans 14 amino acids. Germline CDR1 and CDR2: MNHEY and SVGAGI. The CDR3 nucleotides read TGTGCCAGCAGTTCCATTTCAGGGAATCAGCCCCAGCATTTT. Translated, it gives CASSSISGNQPQHF.